These 9 T cell receptor beta chains were all obtained from the same sample, sequenced in a study of Graves' ophthalmopathy and Graves' hyperthyroidism. Amplification from RNA transcripts yielded the TCR beta CDR3 regions. First-round RT-PCR employed HTBI primers, with a second-round multiplex PCR after it. TCRdb independently ran MiXCR on the multiplex PCR reads; one entry per CDR3 protein. This table holds some 520,000 distinct CDR3 sequences, about 15% found once. The sequenced material came from blood. The receptor set was obtained from a woman between 25 and 40 years old with Graves' ophthalmopathy.

This clonotype has just a few counts. The J gene is TRBJ2-7, the V gene TRBV4-1; the match to TRBD2 covers 10 bases. This CDR3 is 16 amino acids long. The V and J ends lost 0 bases and 0 bases, in that order; junction bases with no gene match: 2. Germline CDR1 is MGHRA and CDR2 is YSYEKL. The CDR3: CASSQDSSGGSYEQYF. CDR3 bases: TGCGCCAGCAGCCAAGATTCTAGCGGGGGCTCCTACGAGCAGTACTTC.

This clonotype was seen repeatedly, ten times or more. The chain recombines TRBV4-2 with TRBJ1-1; D is unclear. V dropped 1 base and J dropped 4 bases, with 7 bases sitting between them. This CDR3 spans 13 amino acids. Germline V gives CDR1 LGHNA, CDR2 YNFKEQ. The CDR3 DNA is TGTGCCAGCAGCCAAGCAGGAACCACTGAAGCTTTCTTT. This translates into CASSQAGTTEAFF.

This clonotype was counted at least ten times. The V call is TRBV29-1, the J call TRBJ2-7; 7 bases align to TRBD1. V dropped 7 bases and J dropped 3; count of bases not matched to a gene: 15. The germline CDR1 and CDR2 sequences are SQVTM and ANQGSEA. The CDR3 sequence is 15 residues long. CDR3 coding DNA: TGCAGCGCCCGGCCCGGGACAGTGAATCGCTACGAGCAGTACTTC. This sequence encodes CSARPGTVNRYEQYF.

This clonotype has a count of ten or more. The CDR3 sequence is CASSRGTGWIGYTF. CDR3 DNA sequence: TGTGCCAGCAGTCGCGGGACAGGGTGGATTGGCTACACCTTC. The chain recombines TRBV12-3 or TRBV12-4 with TRBJ1-2; TRBD1 matches 9 bases. The ends lost 5 bases at V and 7 bases at J; junction bases unmatched: 8. The CDR3 totals 14 residues.

This clonotype was seen repeatedly, ten times or more. The CDR3 sequence: CASSPLGVGNQPQHF. The CDR3 DNA reads as TGTGCCAGCAGCCCTCTAGGAGTAGGCAATCAGCCCCAGCATTTT. The V and J genes are TRBV28 and TRBJ1-5; no clear D. The germline V and J ends were trimmed by 6 bases and 2 bases, with 14 bases remaining between them. Germline V gene lookup returns CDR1 MDHEN and CDR2 SYDVKM. This CDR3 comprises 15 residues.

The table lists this clonotype with many counts. This chain uses TRBV6-1 with TRBJ1-5; no clear D gene. This CDR3 has 13 residues. The ends were cut back, 8 bases at V and 2 bases at J, with 10 bases in the middle. Germline-derived CDR1 and CDR2 are MNHNS and SASEGT. CDR3 region: CASWEAGNQPQHF. In DNA, the CDR3 is TGTGCCAGCTGGGAAGCGGGCAATCAGCCCCAGCATTTT.

The rearrangement links TRBV11-2 to TRBJ2-5, with 7 bases aligning to TRBD2. CDR3 size: 19 residues. V lost 5 bases and J lost 4; bases outside the gene matches: 22. Germline V gene sequence: CDR1 SGHAT, CDR2 FQNNGV. CDR3 loop: CASSREIGQIAGNGETQYF. The CDR3 DNA reads TGTGCCAGCAGCCGCGAAATAGGCCAGATAGCGGGTAATGGAGAGACCCAGTACTTC. Combining the CDR3 with reference TRBV11-2 and TRBJ2-5 gives the whole variable domain EAGVAQSPRYKIIEKRQSVAFWCNPISGHATLYWYQQILGQGPKLLIQFQNNGVVDDSQLPKDRFSAERLKGVDSTLKIQPAKLEDSAVYLCASSREIGQIAGNGETQYFGPGTRLLVL.

This clonotype appeared many times. V is TRBV5-1 and J is TRBJ2-6; 7 bases agree with TRBD1. CDR3 length: 17 amino acids. In germline, CDR1 is SGHRS, CDR2 YFSETQ. With V trimmed by 2 bases and J by 4 bases, 9 bases remained unmatched. CDR3 loop: CASSFGTGVEGANVLTF. The CDR3 DNA reads TGCGCCAGCAGCTTCGGCACAGGGGTAGAGGGGGCCAACGTCCTGACTTTC. Variable domain in full (rest from reference TRBV5-1 and TRBJ2-6): KAGVTQTPRYLIKTRGQQVTLSCSPISGHRSVSWYQQTPGQGLQFLFEYFSETQRNKGNFPGRFSGRQFSNSRSEMNVSTLELGDSALYLCASSFGTGVEGANVLTFGAGSRLTVL.

This clonotype has at least ten counts. The chain joins TRBV18 to TRBJ2-7; D gene uncertain. Germline assignment: CDR1 KGHSH and CDR2 LQKENI. The CDR3 has 12 amino acids. The germline V and J ends were trimmed by 8 bases and 4 bases, with 12 bases remaining between them. This CDR3 reads CASSPADYEQYF. The CDR3 DNA is TGTGCCAGCAGTCCCGCCGATTACGAGCAGTACTTC.